This TCR beta chain was observed in a study of T cell responses to AZD1222 COVID-19 vaccine. Study results and limitations: Repertoire sampling occurred only after the peak T cell response. White British people made up most donors, females outnumbered males, and clonal diversity was possibly underestimated. Baseline testing showed seropositivity in only a handful of AZD1222 recipients. After two AZD1222 doses, spike-specific TCR breadth and depth rose versus day 0.

About this clone itself: Its matching antigen is unknown.

This table comes from immunoSEQ multiplex PCR, and its TCRdb copy is limited to in-frame clones, with some not included. The sample records around 140,000 clones, over 85% being singletons. This TCR was sampled from an adult in good health. Here the sequenced sample was peripheral blood, taken on day 0 of MenACWY control vaccination.

The CDR3 DNA sequence: TGTGCCAGCAGCCTCTTTCGGGGGACTAGCGGGATGAATGAGCAGTTCTTC. Translation: CASSLFRGTSGMNEQFF. The V gene is TRBV11-2, the J gene TRBJ2-1, with 13 bases aligning to TRBD2. Germline CDR1 SGHAT, CDR2 FQNNGV. The V segment lost 5 bases and the J segment 7 bases; nucleotides outside the gene matches: 11. This CDR3 contains 17 residues.